The entry below gives a single T cell receptor beta chain sequence along with its context. Clones were sequenced by immunoSEQ multiplex PCR, and TCRdb holds only the in-frame ones, with some missing. Found here are around 86,000 clones, about 96% of them singletons; the top ten hold around 0.18%. The data originate from a study of technical replicates of blood from a handful of donors. The source of this sequence is a human donor in good health. The sample consisted of T cells isolated from PBMCs.

Here the CDR3 DNA reads TGTGCCAGCAGGGGAGGTCGCCGCTCCTACGAGCAGTACTTC. Protein: CASRGGRRSYEQYF. This chain joins TRBV28 and TRBJ2-7; perhaps TRBD2 as D (6 bases). V lost 6 bases and J lost 0, with 12 bases in between. The CDR3 totals 14 residues. Germline CDR1 reads MDHEN; CDR2 reads SYDVKM.